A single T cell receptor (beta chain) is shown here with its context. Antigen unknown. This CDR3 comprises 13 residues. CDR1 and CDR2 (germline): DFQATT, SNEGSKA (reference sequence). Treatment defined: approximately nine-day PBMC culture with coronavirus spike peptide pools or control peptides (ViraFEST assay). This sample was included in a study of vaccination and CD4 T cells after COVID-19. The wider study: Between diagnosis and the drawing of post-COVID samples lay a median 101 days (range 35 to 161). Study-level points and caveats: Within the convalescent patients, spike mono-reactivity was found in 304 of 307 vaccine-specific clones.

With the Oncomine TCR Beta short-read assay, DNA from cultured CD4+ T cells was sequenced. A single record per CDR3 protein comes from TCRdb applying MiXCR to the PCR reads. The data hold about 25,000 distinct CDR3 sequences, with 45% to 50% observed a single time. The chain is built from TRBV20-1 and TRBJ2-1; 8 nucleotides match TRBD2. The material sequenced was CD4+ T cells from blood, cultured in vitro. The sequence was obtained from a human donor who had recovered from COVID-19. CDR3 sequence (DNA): TGCAGGAATAGCGGGACAAGGGGCAATGAGCAGTTCTTC. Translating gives CRNSGTRGNEQFF.